This TCR beta chain was observed in a study of T-cell memory formation after mild COVID-19. About the study: Clustering of TCRs was largely donor specific.

General study results and limits: Pre-infection memory held some responding clones, suggesting pre-existing cross-reactive T cells responded.

TCRdb independently ran MiXCR on the 5' RACE reads; one entry per CDR3 protein. Among roughly 250,000 distinct CDR3 sequences listed, about a sixth were seen once. With respect to this clonotype: Its matching antigen is unknown.

Trimming cost V 2 bases and J 0 bases, with 8 bases left between them. Per germline, CDR1 LGHNA and CDR2 YSLEER. The CDR3 length is 15 residues. The sample was PBMCs or a T cell subset sorted from them (not recorded which). The receptor's source is a man between 18 and 35 years old who had mild COVID-19 (a few samples of this study predate the infection). Cell type and time point are not known. The chain is built from TRBV4-3 and TRBJ2-1; a possible D gene is TRBD1 (5 bases). The CDR3 protein is CASSQRQSSYNEQFF. The CDR3 bases are TGCGCCAGCAGCCAACGACAGAGCTCCTACAATGAGCAGTTCTTC.